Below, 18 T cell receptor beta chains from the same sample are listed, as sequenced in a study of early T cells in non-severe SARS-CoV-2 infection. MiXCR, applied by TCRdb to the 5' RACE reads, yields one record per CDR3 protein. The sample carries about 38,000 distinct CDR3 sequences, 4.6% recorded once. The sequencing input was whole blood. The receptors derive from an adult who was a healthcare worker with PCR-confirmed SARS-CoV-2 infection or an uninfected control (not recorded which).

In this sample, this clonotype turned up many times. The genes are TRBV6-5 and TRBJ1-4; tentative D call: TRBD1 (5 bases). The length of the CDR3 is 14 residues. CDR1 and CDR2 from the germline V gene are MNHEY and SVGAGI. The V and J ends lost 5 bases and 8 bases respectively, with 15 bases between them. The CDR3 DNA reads TGTGCCAGCAGTCGGGGCGGGGTAGGGGAAAAACTGTTTTTT. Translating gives CASSRGGVGEKLFF.

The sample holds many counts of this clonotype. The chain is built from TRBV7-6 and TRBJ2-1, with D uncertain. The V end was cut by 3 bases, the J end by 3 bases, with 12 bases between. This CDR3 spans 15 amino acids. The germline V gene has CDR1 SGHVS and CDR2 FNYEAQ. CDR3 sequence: CASSLDPGVYNEQFF. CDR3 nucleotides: TGTGCCAGCAGCTTGGACCCCGGAGTCTACAATGAGCAGTTCTTC.

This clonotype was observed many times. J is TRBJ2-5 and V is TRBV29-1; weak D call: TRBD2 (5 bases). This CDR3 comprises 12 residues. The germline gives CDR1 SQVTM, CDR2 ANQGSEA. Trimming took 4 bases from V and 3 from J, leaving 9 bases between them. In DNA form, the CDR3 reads TGCAGCGTTGCGGTCGGGGAAGAGACCCAGTACTTC. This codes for CSVAVGEETQYF.

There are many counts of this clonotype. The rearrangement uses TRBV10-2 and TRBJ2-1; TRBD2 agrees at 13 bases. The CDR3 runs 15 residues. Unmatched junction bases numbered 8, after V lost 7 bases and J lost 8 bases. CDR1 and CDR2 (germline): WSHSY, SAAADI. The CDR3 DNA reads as TGCGCCAGCACTAGGACTAGCGGGGGACGGCATGAGCAGTTCTTC. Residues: CASTRTSGGRHEQFF.

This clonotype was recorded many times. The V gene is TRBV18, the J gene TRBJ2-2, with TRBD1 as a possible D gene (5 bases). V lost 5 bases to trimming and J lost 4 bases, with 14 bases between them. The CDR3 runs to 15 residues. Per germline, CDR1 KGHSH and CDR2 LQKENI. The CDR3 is CASSIRQLPTGELFF. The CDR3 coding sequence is TGTGCCAGCTCAATAAGACAGTTACCCACCGGGGAGCTGTTTTTT.

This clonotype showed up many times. The CDR3 reads CASSQQAGEETQYF. For the CDR3, the DNA is TGTGCCAGCAGCCAACAAGCGGGGGAAGAGACCCAGTACTTC. The chain combines TRBV3-1 with TRBJ2-5; 8 positions match TRBD2. The CDR3 sequence is 14 residues long. V was clipped by 2 bases and J by 3 bases; unmatched bases: 2. Germline V CDR1 and CDR2: LGHDT, YNNKEL (reference sequence).

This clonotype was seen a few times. The CDR3 coding sequence is TGTGCCAGCAGTTTAGCCAGGGGTAGTCTCGGGCATTTT. This codes for CASSLARGSLGHF. The rearrangement uses TRBV12-3 or TRBV12-4 and TRBJ1-5; tentative D call: TRBD1 (6 bases). This CDR3 comprises 13 residues. Trimming pared 0 bases from V and 15 bases from J, leaving 15 bases between.

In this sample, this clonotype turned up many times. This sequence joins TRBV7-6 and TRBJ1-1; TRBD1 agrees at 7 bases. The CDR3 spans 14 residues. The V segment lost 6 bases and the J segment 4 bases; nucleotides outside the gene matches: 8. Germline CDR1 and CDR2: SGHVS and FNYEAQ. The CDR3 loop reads CASSYTQGSTEAFF. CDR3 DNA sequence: TGTGCCAGCAGTTACACACAGGGGAGCACTGAAGCTTTCTTT. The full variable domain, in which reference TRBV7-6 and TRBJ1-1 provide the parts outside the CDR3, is GAGVSQSPRYKVTKRGQDVALRCDPISGHVSLYWYRQALGQGPEFLTYFNYEAQQDKSGLPNDRFSAERPEGSISTLTIQRTEQRDSAMYRCASSYTQGSTEAFFGQGTRLTVV.

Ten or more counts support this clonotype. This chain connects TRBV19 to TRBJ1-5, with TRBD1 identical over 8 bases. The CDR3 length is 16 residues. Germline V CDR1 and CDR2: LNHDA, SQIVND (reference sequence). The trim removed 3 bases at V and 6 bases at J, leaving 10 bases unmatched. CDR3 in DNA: TGTGCCAGTAGTATGACGAAGGGGACAGGCGGTCAGCCCCAGCATTTT. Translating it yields CASSMTKGTGGQPQHF.

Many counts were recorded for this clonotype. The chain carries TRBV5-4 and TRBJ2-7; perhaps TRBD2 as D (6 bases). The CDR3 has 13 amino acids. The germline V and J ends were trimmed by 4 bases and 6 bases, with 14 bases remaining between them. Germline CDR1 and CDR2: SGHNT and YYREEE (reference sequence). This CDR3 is CASSGMEGTEQYF. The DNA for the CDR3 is TGTGCCAGCAGCGGGATGGAGGGGACCGAGCAGTACTTC.

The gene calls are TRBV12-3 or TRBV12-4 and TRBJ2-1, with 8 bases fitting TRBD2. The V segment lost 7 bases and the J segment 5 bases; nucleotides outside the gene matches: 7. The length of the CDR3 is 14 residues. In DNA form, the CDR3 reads TGTGCCAGCACCAAGCGGGGGAGAGACAATGAGCAGTTCTTC. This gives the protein CASTKRGRDNEQFF.

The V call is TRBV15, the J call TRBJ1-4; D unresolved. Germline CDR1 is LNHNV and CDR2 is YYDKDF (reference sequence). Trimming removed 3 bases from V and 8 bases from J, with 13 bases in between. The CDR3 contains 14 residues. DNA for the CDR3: TGTGCCACCAGCAGGCCGGAGGATTGGGAAAAACTGTTTTTT. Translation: CATSRPEDWEKLFF. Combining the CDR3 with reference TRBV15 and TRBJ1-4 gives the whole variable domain DAMVIQNPRYQVTQFGKPVTLSCSQTLNHNVMYWYQQKSSQAPKLLFHYYDKDFNNEADTPDNFQSRRPNTSFCFLDIRSPGLGDTAMYLCATSRPEDWEKLFFGSGTQLSVL.

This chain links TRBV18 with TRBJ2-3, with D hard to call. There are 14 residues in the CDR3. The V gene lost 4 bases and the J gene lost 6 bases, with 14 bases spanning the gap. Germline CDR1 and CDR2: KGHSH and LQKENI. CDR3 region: CASSLRTEQDTQYF. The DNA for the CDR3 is TGTGCCAGCTCACTCCGAACGGAGCAGGATACGCAGTATTTT.

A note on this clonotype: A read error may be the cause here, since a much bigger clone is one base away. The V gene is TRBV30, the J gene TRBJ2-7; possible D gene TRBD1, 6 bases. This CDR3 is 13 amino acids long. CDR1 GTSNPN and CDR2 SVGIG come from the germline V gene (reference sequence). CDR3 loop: CVWHTRGSYEQYF. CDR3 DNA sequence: TGTGTCTGGCATACCAGGGGCTCCTACGAGCAGTACTTC.

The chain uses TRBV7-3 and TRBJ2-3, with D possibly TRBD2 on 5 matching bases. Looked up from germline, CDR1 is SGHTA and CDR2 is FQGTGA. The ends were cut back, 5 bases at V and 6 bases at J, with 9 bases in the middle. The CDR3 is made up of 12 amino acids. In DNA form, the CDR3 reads TGTGCCAGCAGCCAGCCGGGGGATACGCAGTATTTT. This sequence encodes CASSQPGDTQYF.

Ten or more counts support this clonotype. Here the CDR3 reads CSASPQRPDGYTF. The CDR3 nucleotides are TGCAGTGCTTCCCCCCAGCGCCCAGATGGCTACACCTTC. J is TRBJ1-2 and V is TRBV20-1; no reliable D call. There are 13 residues in the CDR3. CDR1 is DFQATT and CDR2 is SNEGSKA in the germline V gene (reference sequence). Trimming pared 5 bases from V and 6 bases from J, leaving 16 bases between.

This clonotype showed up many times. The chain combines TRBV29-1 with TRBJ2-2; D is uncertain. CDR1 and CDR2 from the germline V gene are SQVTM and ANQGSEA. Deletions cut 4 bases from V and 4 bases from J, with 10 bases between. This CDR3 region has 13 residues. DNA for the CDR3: TGCAGCGTTGTTGGCCCATTCACCGGGGAGCTGTTTTTT. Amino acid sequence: CSVVGPFTGELFF.

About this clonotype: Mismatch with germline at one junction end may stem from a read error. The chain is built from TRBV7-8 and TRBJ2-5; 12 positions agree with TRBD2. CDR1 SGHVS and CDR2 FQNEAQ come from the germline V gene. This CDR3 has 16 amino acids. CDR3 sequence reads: CVSSPGGLAGIATQYF. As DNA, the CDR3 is TGTGTCAGCAGCCCCGGAGGACTAGCGGGGATCGCGACCCAGTACTTC.